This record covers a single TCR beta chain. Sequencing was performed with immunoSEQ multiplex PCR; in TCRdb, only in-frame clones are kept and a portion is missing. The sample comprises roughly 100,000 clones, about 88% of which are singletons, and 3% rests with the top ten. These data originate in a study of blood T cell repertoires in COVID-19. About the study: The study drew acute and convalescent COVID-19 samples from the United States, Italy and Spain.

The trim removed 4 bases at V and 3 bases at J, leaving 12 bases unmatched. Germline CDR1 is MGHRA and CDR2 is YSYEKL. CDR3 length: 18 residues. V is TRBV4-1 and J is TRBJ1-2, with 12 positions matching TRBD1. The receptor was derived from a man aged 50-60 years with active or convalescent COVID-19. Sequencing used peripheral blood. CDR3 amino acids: CASSLSFAGTGGDYGYTF. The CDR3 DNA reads TGCGCCAGCAGCCTTTCTTTCGCCGGGACAGGGGGCGACTATGGCTACACCTTC.